This TCR beta chain derives from a study of blood T cell repertoires in COVID-19 (dated by TCRdb to about 2020). Looking at the study overall: Collaborator samples came from the United States, Italy and Spain and covered acute and convalescent phases of COVID-19. The prospective study material was composed of cDNA or gDNA derived from T cells, B-cell-depleted T cells, or PBMCs. Sample metadata almost always included a de-identified subject ID, COVID-19 status, age in years and sex. Where available, HLA class I and class II types were obtained from metadata supplied by the sample provider rather than from assay-based typing. The repertoires were released in a freely available public database meant as a resource for research on the immune response to SARS-CoV-2. Deeply sampled blood TCRbeta repertoires from subjects exposed to, actively infected with, or recovered from COVID-19 were included in the dataset. Samples came from the ongoing ImmuneRACE study (first 160 participants) plus 1,254 subjects from 6 global collaborators. What the authors observed across the whole study: Clinical and demographic metadata were provided uncurated, with the amount varying by source and participant.

Whole blood was collected in K2EDTA tubes by collaborating institutions according to the institutions' own protocols. For TCRbeta analysis, collaborators shipped samples in one of three forms: frozen whole blood, isolated PBMCs, or DNA extracted from either of those sample types. On this clone: It has no known antigen specificity. Per-nucleotide qualities are absent, and no much larger clonotype sits a single base away.

TCRbeta CDR3 regions were amplified from genomic DNA using the immunoSEQ Assay, a bias-controlled multiplex PCR. Turning to the authors' computational methods: Nucleated cell counts per sample were estimated from amplification of reference gene primers within the assay. To quantify the absolute abundance of each unique TCRbeta CDR3 rearrangement, sequence reads were collapsed and filtered. For each sample, productive Simpson clonality was calculated as the square root of Simpson's diversity index across productive rearrangements. TCRdb provides this immuneACCESS table in a form limited to in-frame rearrangements. Some clones are lacking; in checked studies, under half of them reflect an unresolved V gene, and why the rest are absent is not known. V and J calls and clone size follow that table, whereas D and trimming were derived from the DNA. The sample table contains approximately 140,000 clones; only one count was recorded for 87% of them. The ten largest clones take up roughly 4% of the sample.

V is pared back by 3 bases and J by 1 base, with 10 bases lying between the germline termini. The CDR3 sequence holds 14 residues, the cysteine and phenylalanine included. The DNA shown is the 42-base CDR3, in frame from base 1. From a lookup of the germline V gene, CDR1 and CDR2 are SGDLS and YYNGEE. Sequencing was performed on peripheral blood. This TCR came from a woman aged 60 to 75 with active or convalescent COVID-19. Recombination joined TRBV9 with TRBJ1-1, with a weak D call of TRBD1 (5 bases match). CDR3 reads: CASSASTGNTEAFF. The nucleotides read TGTGCCAGCAGCGCCTCCACAGGGAACACTGAAGCTTTCTTT.